Sequencing of this T cell receptor beta chain was carried out in a study of cytomegalovirus exposure and HLA in healthy donors. V lost 1 base, J lost 5 bases, and 11 bases lay in between. The CDR3 totals 14 residues. CDR1 is SEHNR and CDR2 is FQNEAQ in the germline V gene (reference sequence). PCR amplification relied on 60 Vbeta primers (plus 13 Jbeta primers). TCRdb's table, derived via immunoSEQ multiplex PCR, lists solely in-frame clones and lacks some. In the table there are about 160,000 clones, 75% of which are singletons. A word on this clone: Its antigen is as yet unknown.

Overall study results and limits: An analysis that was carried out later associated 16,951 TCR beta sequences with HLA alleles at 0.05 false discovery rate. In vitro experiments confirmed that a few CMV-associated chains were specific for CMV antigens. Researchers reported in a later analysis that a missense DCLRE1C variant was tied to TCR beta V- and J-gene trimming.

The chain is built from TRBV7-9 and TRBJ2-5; D unclear. This receptor was identified in a woman aged 45-65 years in good health and CMV-seropositive. The sample consisted of PBMCs. The CDR3 here is CASSLGSGRETQYF. The CDR3 DNA is TGTGCCAGCAGCTTAGGGTCAGGTAGGGAGACCCAGTACTTC.